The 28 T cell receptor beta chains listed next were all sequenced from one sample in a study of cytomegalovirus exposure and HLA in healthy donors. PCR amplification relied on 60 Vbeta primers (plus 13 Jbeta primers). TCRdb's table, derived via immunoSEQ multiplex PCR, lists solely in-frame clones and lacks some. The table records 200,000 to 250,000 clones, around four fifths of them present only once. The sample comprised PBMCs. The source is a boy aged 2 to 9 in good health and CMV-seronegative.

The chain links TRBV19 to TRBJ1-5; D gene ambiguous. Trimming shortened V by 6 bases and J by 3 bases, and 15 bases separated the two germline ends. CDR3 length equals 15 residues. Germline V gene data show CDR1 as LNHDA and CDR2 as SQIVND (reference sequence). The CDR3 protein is CASRWVRTYNQPQHF. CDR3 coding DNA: TGTGCCAGTAGATGGGTAAGGACTTACAATCAGCCCCAGCATTTT.

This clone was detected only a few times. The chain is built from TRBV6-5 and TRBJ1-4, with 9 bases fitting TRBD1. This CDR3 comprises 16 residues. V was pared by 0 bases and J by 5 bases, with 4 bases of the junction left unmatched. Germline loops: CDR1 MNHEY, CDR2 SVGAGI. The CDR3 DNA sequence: TGTGCCAGCAGTTACTCGGGGACAGGGTTCAATGAAAAACTGTTTTTT. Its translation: CASSYSGTGFNEKLFF.

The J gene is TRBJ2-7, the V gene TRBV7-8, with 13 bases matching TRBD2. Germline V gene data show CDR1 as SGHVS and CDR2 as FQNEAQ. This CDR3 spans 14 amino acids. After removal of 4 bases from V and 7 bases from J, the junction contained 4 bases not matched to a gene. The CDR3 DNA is TGTGCCAGCAGCTCGACTAGCGGGGGGTGGGAGCAGTACTTC. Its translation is CASSSTSGGWEQYF. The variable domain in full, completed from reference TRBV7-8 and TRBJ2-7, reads GAGVSQSPRYKVAKRGQDVALRCDPISGHVSLFWYQQALGQGPEFLTYFQNEAQLDKSGLPSDRFFAERPEGSVSTLKIQRTQQEDSAVYLCASSSTSGGWEQYFGPGTRLTVT.

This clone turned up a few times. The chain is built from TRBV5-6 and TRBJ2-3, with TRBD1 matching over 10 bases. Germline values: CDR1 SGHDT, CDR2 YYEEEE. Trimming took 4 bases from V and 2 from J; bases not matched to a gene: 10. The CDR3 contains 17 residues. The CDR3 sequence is CASSRFVGTGVTDTQYF. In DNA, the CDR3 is TGTGCCAGCAGCCGCTTCGTTGGGACAGGGGTCACAGATACGCAGTATTTT.

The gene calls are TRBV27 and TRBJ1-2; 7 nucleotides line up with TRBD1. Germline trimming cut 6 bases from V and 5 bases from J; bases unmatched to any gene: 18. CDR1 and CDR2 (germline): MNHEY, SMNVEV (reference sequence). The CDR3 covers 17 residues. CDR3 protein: CASRPGQVEGTRYGYTF. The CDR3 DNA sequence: TGTGCCAGCAGACCCGGACAGGTCGAGGGGACTAGGTATGGCTACACCTTC.

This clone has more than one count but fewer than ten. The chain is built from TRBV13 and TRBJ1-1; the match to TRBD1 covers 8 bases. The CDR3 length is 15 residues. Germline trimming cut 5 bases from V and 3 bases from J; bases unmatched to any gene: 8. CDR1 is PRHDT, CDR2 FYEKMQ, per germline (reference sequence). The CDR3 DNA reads TGTGCCAGCAGCACCACAGGGGGAGTGGACACTGAAGCTTTCTTT. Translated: CASSTTGGVDTEAFF.

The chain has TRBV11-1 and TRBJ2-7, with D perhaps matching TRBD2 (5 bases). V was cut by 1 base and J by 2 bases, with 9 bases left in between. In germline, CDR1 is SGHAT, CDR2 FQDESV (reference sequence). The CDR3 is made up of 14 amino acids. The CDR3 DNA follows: TGTGCCAGCAGCTTAGTTGGACTCCCCTACGAGCAGTACTTC. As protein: CASSLVGLPYEQYF.

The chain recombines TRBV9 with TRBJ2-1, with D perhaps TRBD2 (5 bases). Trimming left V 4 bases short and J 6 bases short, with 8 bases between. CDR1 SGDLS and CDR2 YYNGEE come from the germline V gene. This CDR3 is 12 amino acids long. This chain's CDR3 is CASSFSGNEQFF. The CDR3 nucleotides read TGTGCCAGCAGCTTCAGCGGCAATGAGCAGTTCTTC.

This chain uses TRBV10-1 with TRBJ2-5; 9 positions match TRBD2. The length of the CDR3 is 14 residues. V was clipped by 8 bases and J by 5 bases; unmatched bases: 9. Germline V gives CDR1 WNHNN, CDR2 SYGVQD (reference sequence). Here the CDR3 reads CASRLAGGEETQYF. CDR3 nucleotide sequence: TGCGCCAGCCGATTGGCGGGAGGGGAGGAGACCCAGTACTTC.

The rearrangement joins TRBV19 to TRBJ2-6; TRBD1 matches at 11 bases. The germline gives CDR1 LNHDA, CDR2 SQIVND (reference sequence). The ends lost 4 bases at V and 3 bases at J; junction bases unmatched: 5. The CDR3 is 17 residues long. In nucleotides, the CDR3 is TGTGCCAGTAGTACCGGACAGGGGGCAGGTGGGGCCAACGTCCTGACTTTC. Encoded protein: CASSTGQGAGGANVLTF.

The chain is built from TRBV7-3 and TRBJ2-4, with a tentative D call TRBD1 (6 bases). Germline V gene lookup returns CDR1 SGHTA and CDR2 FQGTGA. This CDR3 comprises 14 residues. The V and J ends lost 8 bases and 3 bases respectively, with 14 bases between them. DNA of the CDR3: TGTGCCAGCTCAGGGGTCGGAGGCAAAAACATTCAGTACTTC. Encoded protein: CASSGVGGKNIQYF.

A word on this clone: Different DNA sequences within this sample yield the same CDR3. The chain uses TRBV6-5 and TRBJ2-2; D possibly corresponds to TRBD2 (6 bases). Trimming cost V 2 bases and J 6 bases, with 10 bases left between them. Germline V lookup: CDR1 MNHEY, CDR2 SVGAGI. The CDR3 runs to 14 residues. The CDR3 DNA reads TGTGCCAGCAGTTACGGGGGGTCAGCCGGGGAGCTGTTTTTT. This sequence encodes CASSYGGSAGELFF.

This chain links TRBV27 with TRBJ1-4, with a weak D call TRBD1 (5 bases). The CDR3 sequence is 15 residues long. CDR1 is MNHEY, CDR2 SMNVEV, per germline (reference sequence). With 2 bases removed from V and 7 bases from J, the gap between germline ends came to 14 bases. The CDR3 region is CASSLKQGLREKLFF. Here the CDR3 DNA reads TGTGCCAGCAGTTTAAAGCAGGGATTGCGTGAAAAACTGTTTTTT.

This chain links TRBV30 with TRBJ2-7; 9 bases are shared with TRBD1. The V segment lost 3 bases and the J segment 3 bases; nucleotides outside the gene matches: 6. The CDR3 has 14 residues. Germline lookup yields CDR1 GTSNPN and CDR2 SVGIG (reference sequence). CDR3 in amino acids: CAWRDRGSHYEQYF. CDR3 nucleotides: TGTGCCTGGAGGGACAGGGGATCTCACTACGAGCAGTACTTC.

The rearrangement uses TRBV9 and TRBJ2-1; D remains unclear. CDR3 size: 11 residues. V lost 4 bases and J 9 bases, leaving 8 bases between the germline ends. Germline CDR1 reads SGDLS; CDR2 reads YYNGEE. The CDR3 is CASSLRSEQFF. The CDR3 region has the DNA TGTGCCAGCAGCCTCCGGAGTGAGCAGTTCTTC.

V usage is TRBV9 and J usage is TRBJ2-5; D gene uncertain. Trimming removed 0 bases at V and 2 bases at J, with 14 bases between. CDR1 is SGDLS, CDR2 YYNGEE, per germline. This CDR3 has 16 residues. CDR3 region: CASSVDGSGPQETQYF. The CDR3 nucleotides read TGTGCCAGCAGCGTAGACGGAAGTGGGCCGCAAGAGACCCAGTACTTC.

The CDR3 is CAWSVTRSGGTYEQYF. The CDR3 DNA follows: TGTGCCTGGAGTGTAACGAGGAGCGGGGGGACTTACGAGCAGTACTTC. The chain couples TRBV30 to TRBJ2-5; 9 positions agree with TRBD2. The DNA end is a closer match to TRBJ2-7, so the J assignment may be wrong. Germline CDR1 is GTSNPN and CDR2 is SVGIG (reference sequence). CDR3 length equals 16 residues.

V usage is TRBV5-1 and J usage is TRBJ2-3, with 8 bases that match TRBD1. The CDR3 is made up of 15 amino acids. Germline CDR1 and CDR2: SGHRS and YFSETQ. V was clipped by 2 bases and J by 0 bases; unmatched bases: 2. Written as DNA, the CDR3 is TGCGCCAGCAGCTTTCAGGGGGCTAGCACAGATACGCAGTATTTT. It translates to CASSFQGASTDTQYF.

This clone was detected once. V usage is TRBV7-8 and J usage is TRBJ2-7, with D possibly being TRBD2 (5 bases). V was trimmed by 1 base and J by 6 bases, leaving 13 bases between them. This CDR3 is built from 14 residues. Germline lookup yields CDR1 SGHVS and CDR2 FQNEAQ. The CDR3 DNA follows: TGTGCCAGCAGCTTAGAACTAGTCTTCGGCGAGCAGTACTTC. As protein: CASSLELVFGEQYF.

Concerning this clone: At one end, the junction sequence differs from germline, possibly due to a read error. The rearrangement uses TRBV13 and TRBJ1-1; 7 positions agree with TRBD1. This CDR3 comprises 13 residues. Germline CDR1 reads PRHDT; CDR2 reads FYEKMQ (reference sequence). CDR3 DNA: TGTGTCAGCAGGGGACAGATGAACACTGAAGCTTTCTTT. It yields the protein CVSRGQMNTEAFF.

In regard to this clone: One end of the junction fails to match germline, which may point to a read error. CDR3 region: CASSPRPSMNTEAFF. The CDR3 nucleotides are TGTGCCAGCTCTCCACGGCCGTCAATGAACACTGAAGCTTTCTTT. This chain joins TRBV18 and TRBJ1-1, with D unclear. The length of the CDR3 is 15 residues. CDR1 and CDR2 (germline): KGHSH, LQKENI.

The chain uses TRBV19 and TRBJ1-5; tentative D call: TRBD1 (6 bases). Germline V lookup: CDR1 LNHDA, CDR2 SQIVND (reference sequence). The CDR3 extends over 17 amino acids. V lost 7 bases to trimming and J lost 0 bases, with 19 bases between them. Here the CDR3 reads CASIVWGRGNSNQPQHF. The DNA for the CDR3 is TGTGCCAGTATTGTTTGGGGGCGCGGTAATAGCAATCAGCCCCAGCATTTT.

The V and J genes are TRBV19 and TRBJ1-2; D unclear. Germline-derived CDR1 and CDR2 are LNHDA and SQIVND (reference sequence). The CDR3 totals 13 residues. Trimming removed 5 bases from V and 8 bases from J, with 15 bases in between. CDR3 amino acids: CASSPPGEGGYTF. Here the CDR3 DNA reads TGTGCCAGTAGTCCACCAGGTGAAGGAGGCTACACCTTC.

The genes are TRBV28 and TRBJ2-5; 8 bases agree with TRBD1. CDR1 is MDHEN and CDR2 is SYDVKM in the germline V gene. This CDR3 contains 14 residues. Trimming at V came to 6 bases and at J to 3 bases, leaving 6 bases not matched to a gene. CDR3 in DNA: TGTGCCAGCAGAGAGTGGACAGGGAAAGAGACCCAGTACTTC. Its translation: CASREWTGKETQYF. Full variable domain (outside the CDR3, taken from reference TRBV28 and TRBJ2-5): DVKVTQSSRYLVKRTGEKVFLECVQDMDHENMFWYRQDPGLGLRLIYFSYDVKMKEKGDIPEGYSVSREKKERFSLILESASTNQTSMYLCASREWTGKETQYFGPGTRLLVL.

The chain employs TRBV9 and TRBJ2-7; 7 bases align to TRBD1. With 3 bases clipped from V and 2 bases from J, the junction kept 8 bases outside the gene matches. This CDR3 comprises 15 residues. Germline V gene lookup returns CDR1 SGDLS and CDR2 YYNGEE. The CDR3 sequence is CASSGQGGMTYEQYF. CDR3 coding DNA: TGTGCCAGCAGCGGACAGGGTGGCATGACCTACGAGCAGTACTTC.

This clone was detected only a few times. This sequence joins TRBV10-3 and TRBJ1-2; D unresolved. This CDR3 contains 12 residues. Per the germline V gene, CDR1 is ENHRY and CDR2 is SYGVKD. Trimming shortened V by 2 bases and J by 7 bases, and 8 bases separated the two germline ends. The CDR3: CAISEIGVGYTF. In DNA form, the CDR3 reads TGTGCCATCAGTGAGATCGGAGTTGGCTACACCTTC.

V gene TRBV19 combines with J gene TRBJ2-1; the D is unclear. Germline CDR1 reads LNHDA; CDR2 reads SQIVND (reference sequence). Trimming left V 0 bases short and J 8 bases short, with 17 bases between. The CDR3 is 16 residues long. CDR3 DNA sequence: TGTGCCAGTAGTATAGAAGTCTATAGATTATCGGATGAGCAGTTCTTC. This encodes CASSIEVYRLSDEQFF.

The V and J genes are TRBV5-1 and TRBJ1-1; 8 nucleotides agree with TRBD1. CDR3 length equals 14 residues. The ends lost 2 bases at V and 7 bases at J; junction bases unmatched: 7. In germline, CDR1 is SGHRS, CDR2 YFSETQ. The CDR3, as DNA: TGCGCCAGCAGCTTATTTGGACAGGGTAATGAAGCTTTCTTT. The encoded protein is CASSLFGQGNEAFF.